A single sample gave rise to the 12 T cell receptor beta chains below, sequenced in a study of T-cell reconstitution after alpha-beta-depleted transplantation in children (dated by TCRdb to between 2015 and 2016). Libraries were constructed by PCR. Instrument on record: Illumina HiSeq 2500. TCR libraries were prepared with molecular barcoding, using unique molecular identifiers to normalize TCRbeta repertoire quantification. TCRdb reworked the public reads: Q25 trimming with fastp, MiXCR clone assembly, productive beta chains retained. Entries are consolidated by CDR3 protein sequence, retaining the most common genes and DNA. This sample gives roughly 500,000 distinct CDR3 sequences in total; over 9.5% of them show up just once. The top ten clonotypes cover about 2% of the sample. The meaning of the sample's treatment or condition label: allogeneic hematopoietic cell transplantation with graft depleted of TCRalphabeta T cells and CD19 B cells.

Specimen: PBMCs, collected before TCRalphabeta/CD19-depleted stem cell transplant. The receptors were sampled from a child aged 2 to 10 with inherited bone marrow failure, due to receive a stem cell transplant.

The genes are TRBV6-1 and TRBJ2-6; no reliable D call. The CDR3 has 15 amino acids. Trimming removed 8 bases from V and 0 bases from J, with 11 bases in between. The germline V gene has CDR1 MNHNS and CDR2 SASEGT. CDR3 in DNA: TGTGCCAGCCCGGGCTCGCACTCTGGGGCCAACGTCCTGACTTTC. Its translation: CASPGSHSGANVLTF.

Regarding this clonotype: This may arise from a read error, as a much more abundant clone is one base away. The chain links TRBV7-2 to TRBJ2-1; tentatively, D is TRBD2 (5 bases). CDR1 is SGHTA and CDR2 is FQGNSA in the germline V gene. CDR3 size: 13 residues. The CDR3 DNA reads TGTGCCAGCAGCTTGGAGCGGTACAATGAGCAGATCTTC. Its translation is CASSLERYNEQIF.

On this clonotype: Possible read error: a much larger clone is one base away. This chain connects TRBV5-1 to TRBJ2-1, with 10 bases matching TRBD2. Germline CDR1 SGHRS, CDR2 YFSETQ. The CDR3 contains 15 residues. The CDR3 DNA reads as TGCTCCAGCAGCTTAATAGCGGGAGGTATGGATGAGCAGTTCTTC. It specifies CSSSLIAGGMDEQFF.

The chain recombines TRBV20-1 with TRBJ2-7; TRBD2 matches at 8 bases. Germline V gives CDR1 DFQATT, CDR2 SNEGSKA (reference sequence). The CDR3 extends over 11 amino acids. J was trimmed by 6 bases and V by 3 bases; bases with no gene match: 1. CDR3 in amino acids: CSASGRGEQYF. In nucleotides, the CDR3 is TGCAGTGCTAGCGGGAGGGGCGAGCAGTACTTC.

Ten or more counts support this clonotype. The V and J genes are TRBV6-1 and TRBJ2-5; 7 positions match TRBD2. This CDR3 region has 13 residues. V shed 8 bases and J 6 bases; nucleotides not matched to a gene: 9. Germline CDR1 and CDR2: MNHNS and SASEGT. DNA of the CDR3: TGTGCCAGCGGGTCGGGACTACAAAAGACCCAGTACTTC. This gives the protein CASGSGLQKTQYF.

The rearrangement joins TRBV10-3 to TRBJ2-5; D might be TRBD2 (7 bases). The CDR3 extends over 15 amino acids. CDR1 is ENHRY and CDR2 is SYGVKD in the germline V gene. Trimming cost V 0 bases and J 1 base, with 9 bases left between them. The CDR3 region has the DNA TGTGCCATCAGTGAGTCCCGGGGGGCCCAAGAGACCCAGTACTTC. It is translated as CAISESRGAQETQYF.

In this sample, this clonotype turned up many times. The CDR3 DNA reads as TGCGCCAGCAGCTTGGATTTCCGGGCTGAGACCCAGTACTTC. It encodes CASSLDFRAETQYF. The chain uses TRBV5-1 and TRBJ2-5; D remains unclear. The germline V and J ends were trimmed by 0 bases and 5 bases, with 11 bases remaining between them. The CDR3 consists of 14 residues. Germline loops: CDR1 SGHRS, CDR2 YFSETQ.

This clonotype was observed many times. CDR3 in amino acids: CASSQRPGGTDTQYF. The CDR3 DNA follows: TGCGCCAGCAGCCAACGTCCAGGAGGTACAGATACGCAGTATTTT. The chain couples TRBV4-3 to TRBJ2-3; a weak D match, TRBD2 (5 bases). The V end was cut by 2 bases, the J end by 3 bases, with 12 bases between. Germline V gene sequence: CDR1 LGHNA, CDR2 YSLEER. There are 15 residues in the CDR3.

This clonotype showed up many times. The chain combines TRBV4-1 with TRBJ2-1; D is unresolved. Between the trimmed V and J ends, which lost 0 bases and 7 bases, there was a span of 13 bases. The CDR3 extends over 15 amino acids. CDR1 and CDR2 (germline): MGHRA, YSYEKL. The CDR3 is CASSQESTLGNEQFF. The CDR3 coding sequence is TGCGCCAGCAGCCAAGAGAGTACCCTGGGTAATGAGCAGTTCTTC.

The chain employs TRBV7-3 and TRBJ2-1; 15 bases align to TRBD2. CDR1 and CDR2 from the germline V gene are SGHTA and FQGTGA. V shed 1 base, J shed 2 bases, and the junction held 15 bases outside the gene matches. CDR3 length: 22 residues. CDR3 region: CASSLRSFWTSGRAGAYNEQFF. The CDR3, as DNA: TGTGCCAGCAGCTTAAGGTCTTTTTGGACTAGCGGGAGGGCCGGGGCCTACAATGAGCAGTTCTTC.

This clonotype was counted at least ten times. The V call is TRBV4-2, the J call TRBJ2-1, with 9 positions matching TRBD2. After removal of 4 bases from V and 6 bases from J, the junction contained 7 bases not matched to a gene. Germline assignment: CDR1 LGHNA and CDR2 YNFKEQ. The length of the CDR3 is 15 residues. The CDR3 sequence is CASSPGTSKGNEQFF. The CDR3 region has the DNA TGTGCCAGCAGCCCCGGGACTAGCAAAGGCAATGAGCAGTTCTTC.

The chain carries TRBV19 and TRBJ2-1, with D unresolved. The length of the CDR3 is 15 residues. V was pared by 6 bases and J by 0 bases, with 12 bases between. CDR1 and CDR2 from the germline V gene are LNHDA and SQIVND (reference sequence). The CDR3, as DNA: TGTGCCAGTAGAAAGGGTTCCAGCTCCTACAATGAGCAGTTCTTC. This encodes CASRKGSSSYNEQFF.